This T cell receptor (beta chain) was observed in a study of CD8+ T cells in alopecia areata (dated by TCRdb to the late 2010s). Background for the entire study: The treated patients, all with moderate-to-severe alopecia areata, were enrolled in an open-label pilot trial of oral tofacitinib given at 5 to 10 mg twice daily. RNA came from the PAXgene miRNA kit for fixed scalp, the miRNeasy kit for PBMCs, and the RNeasy kit for mouse skin. To study T cell clonal expansion in alopecia areata, the researchers applied high-throughput TCRbeta sequencing to both the C3H/HeJ mouse model and human patients. Tofacitinib was given for 6 to 18 months, followed by 6 months of follow-up off drug to assess delayed response and recurrence. On the human side, TCRbeta sequencing was run on scalp tissue and on sorted CD4+ and CD8+ peripheral blood T cells from healthy controls and from alopecia areata patients with either patchy or totalis/universalis disease. Scalp clonality was compared among normal scalp (n=4), patchy alopecia areata scalp (n=8), and alopecia totalis/universalis scalp (n=8). Amplification of TCRbeta CDR3 regions was done by immunoSEQ multiplex PCR using 35 Vbeta forward primers and 13 Jbeta reverse primers. Patients on tofacitinib were biopsied at baseline and after 4 and 24 weeks of treatment, and several of the patients also had a later scalp biopsy. Overall study results and their limits: Compared with normal scalp, lesional scalp had higher clonality and more expanded CD8+ clones, particularly in alopecia totalis/universalis, a pattern that suggests antigenic drive. Resident alphabeta T cells in normal human skin are also sequenced, complicating scalp TCR repertoire analysis, unlike mouse skin dominated by gammadelta T cells. Shared TCR sequences between patients were less evident than in mice, which may be partly attributable to HLA diversity in the patient population.

The time point label, read with the paper, signifies: baseline before oral tofacitinib. Lesional scalp punch biopsies and peripheral blood were obtained from alopecia areata patients. PBMCs were isolated by density centrifugation and stained for CD3, CD4 and CD8, after which CD4+ and CD8+ T cells were sorted on a FACSAria. Library prep was done by the immunoSEQ multiplex PCR assay. To provide template for TCR sequencing, every sample had RNA extracted and reverse transcribed into cDNA. First-strand cDNA was synthesized using SuperScript III with a 2:1 mix of oligo-dT and random hexamers. Amplification bias was assessed with a synthetic immune receptor repertoire, and residual bias was removed computationally. The paper's processing steps were these. Raw reads were preprocessed to remove errors, and CDR3 was defined by IMGT conventions from the conserved cysteine to phenylalanine. Clonality was computed by normalizing Shannon entropy by log2 of the number of productive unique TCRs and subtracting the result from 1. Whether scalp clones were CD4 or CD8 was inferred by matching scalp TCRbeta sequences against CD4 and CD8 repertoires sorted from blood. TCRdb re-hosts the immuneACCESS table, in-frame sequences only. Its copies lack some clones; in the studies checked, an unresolved V gene accounts for under half of them, and the cause for the rest is not known. The V and J calls and clone size come from that table; D and trimming were worked out from the DNA. The table for this sample lists about 150,000 clones; 50% to 65% of them were counted only once. The ten largest clones add up to approximately 20% of the sample.

In the case of this clone: Its antigen has not been determined. No base-level quality is on record; no much larger clone is a single base apart.

Trimming at the junction amounts to 3 bases on V and 6 bases on J, and the germline ends lie 14 bases apart. The CDR3 covers 13 residues, taking in both the cysteine and the phenylalanine. The retained sequence is limited to the CDR3, 39 bases, with the frame set at the first base. Via the germline V gene (reference sequence), CDR1 is GTSNPN and CDR2 SVGIG. The receptor comes from a human donor with alopecia areata. This material consisted of CD8+ T cells sorted from blood, taken at week 0. The chain links TRBV30 with TRBJ1-2, and perhaps TRBD1 as D gene, on 6 matching bases. The DNA reads as follows: TGTGCCTGGAGGACAGGCGATTGGCATGGCTACACCTTC. Its amino acids are CAWRTGDWHGYTF.